This TCR beta chain is from a study of shared clonotypes between healthy human individuals. In the study overall: Per-donor plates numbered three CD4 naive, three CD4 memory, two CD8 naive and one CD8 memory.

All participating donors were Caucasian adults from Nashville, Tennessee. The germline V gene has CDR1 MNHNY and CDR2 SVGAGI (reference sequence). V dropped 5 bases and J dropped 2 bases, with 11 bases sitting between them. The CDR3 is 14 residues long. Sequencing used immunoSEQ multiplex PCR; TCRdb keeps in-frame clones, though not all of them. The sample contains 2 million to 2.5 million clones, 90% to 97% of which appear only once. This clone was observed once. The chain links TRBV6-6 to TRBJ2-3; maybe TRBD1 (6 bases). Input material: naive CD4+ T cells sorted from blood. Specified subset: CD45RA+ positively selected. This receptor was identified in a man aged 18-30 years in good health. Written as DNA, the CDR3 is TGTGCCAGCAGTACCGACAGGATCACAGATACGCAGTATTTT. Amino acid sequence: CASSTDRITDTQYF.